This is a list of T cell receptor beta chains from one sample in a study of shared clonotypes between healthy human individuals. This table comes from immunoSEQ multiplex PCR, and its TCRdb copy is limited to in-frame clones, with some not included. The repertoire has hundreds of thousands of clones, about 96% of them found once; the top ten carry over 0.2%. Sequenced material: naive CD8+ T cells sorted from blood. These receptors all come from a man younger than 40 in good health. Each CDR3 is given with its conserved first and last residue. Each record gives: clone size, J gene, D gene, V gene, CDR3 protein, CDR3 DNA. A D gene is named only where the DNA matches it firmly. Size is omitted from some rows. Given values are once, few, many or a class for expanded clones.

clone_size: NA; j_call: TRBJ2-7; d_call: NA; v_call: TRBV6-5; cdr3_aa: CASSYQGRSNEQYF; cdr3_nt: TGTGCCAGCAGTTACCAGGGACGGTCAAACGAGCAGTACTTC
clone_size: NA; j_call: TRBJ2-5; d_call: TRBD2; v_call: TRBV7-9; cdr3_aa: CASSSPGLGYQETQYF; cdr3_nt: TGTGCCAGCAGCTCGCCGGGACTAGGGTACCAAGAGACCCAGTACTTC
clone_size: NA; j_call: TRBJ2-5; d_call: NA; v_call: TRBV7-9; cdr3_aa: CASRPTLFQETQYF; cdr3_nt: TGTGCCAGCAGACCGACCCTATTCCAAGAGACCCAGTACTTC
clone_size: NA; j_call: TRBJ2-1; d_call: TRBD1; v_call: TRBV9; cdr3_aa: CASSAGQPNEQFF; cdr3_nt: TGTGCCAGCAGCGCGGGACAGCCCAATGAGCAGTTCTTC
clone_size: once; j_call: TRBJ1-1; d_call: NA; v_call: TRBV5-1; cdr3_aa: CASSFWGENTEAFF; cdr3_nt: TGCGCCAGCAGCTTTTGGGGGGAGAACACTGAAGCTTTCTTT
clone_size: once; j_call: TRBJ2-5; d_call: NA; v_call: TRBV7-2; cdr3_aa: CASRSNRERKETQYF; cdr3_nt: TGTGCCAGCAGGTCCAACAGGGAAAGGAAAGAGACCCAGTACTTC
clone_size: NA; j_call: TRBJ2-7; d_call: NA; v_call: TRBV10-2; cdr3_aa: CASGNRVWEQYF; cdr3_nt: TGCGCCAGCGGAAACAGGGTCTGGGAGCAGTACTTC
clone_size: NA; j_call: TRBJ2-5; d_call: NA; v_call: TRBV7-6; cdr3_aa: CASSLFGLQETQYF; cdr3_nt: TGTGCCAGCAGCTTATTCGGGCTTCAAGAGACCCAGTACTTC
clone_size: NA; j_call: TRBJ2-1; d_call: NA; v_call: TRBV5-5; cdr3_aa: CASSYDWDEQFF; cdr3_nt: TGTGCCAGCAGCTACGATTGGGATGAGCAGTTCTTC
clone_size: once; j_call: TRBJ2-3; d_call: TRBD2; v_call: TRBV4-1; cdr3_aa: CASSRGTSGTDTQYF; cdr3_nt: TGCGCCAGCAGCCGCGGGACTAGCGGGACAGATACGCAGTATTTT
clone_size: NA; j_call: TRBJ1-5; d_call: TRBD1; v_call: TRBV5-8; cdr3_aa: CASRPRDRGNQPQHF; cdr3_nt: TGTGCCAGCAGACCTCGCGACAGGGGCAATCAGCCCCAGCATTTT
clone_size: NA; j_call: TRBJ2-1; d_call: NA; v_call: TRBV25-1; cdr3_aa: CASSVRVGYNEQFF; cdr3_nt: TGTGCCAGCAGTGTTCGGGTGGGCTACAATGAGCAGTTCTTC
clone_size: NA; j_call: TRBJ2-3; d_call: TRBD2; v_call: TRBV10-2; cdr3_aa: CASSEWGGSTDTQYF; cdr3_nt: TGCGCCAGCAGTGAGTGGGGGGGGAGCACAGATACGCAGTATTTT
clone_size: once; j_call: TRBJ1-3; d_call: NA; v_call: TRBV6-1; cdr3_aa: CASSGQGLPGNTIYF; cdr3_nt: TGTGCCAGCAGTGGTCAGGGGCTCCCTGGAAACACCATATATTTT
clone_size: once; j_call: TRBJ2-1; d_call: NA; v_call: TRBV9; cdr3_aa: CASSVGGIPLPYNEQFF; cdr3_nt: TGTGCCAGCAGCGTAGGGGGGATACCGCTCCCATACAATGAGCAGTTCTTC
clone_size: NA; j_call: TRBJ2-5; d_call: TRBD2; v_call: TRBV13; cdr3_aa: CASSAGLEEETQYF; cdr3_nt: TGTGCCAGCAGCGCGGGACTAGAGGAGGAGACCCAGTACTTC
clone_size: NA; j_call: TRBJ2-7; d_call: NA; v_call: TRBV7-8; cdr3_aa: CASSYDRLYEQYF; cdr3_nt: TGTGCCAGCAGCTACGACAGATTATACGAGCAGTACTTC
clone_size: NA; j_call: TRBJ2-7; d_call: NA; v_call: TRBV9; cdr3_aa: CASSVAGGVYEQYF; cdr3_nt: TGTGCCAGCAGCGTAGCGGGCGGAGTCTACGAGCAGTACTTC
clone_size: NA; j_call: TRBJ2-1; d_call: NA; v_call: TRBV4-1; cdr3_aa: CASSQAGYEQFF; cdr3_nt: TGCGCCAGCAGCCAAGCGGGGTATGAGCAGTTCTTC
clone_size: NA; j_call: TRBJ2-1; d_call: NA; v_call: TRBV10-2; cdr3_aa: CASTKRGYNNEQFF; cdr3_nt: TGCGCCAGCACCAAGAGGGGGTACAACAATGAGCAGTTCTTC
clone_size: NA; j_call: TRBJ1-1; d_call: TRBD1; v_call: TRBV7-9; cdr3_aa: CASSFPGQGGRAEAFF; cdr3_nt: TGTGCCAGTAGCTTTCCCGGACAGGGGGGTAGAGCTGAAGCTTTCTTT
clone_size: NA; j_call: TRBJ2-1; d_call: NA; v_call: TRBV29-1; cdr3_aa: CSSLDLSSYNEQFF; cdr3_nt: TGCAGCTCCCTCGATTTAAGCTCCTACAATGAGCAGTTCTTC
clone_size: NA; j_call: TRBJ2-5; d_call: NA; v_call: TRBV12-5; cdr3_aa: CASGLVTVRAGMVPETQYF; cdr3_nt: TGTGCTAGTGGTTTGGTAACAGTAAGGGCGGGGATGGTCCCGGAGACCCAGTACTTC
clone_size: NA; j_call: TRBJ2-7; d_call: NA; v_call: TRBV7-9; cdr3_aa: CASRMVVAGSEQYF; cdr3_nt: TGTGCCAGCAGAATGGTCGTCGCCGGGTCCGAGCAGTACTTC
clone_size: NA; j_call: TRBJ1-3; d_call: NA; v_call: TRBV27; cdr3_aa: CASSFSKAGNTIYF; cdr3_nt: TGTGCCAGCAGTTTTTCGAAAGCTGGAAACACCATATATTTT
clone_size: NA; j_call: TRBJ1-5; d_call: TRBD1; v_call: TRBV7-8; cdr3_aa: CASRPPPGQGVQPQHF; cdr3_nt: TGTGCCAGCAGACCGCCCCCGGGACAGGGTGTTCAGCCCCAGCATTTT
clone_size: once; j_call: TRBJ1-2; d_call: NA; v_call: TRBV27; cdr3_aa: CASSGQLGGYTF; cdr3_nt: TGTGCCAGCAGTGGACAGCTTGGTGGCTACACCTTC
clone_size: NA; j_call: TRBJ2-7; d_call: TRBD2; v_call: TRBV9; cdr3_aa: CASSPGTSGRWMDEQYF; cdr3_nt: TGTGCCAGCAGCCCAGGGACTAGCGGGAGATGGATGGACGAGCAGTACTTC
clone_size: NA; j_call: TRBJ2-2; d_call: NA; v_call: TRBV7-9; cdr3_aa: CASSSEITTGHTGELFF; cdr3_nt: TGTGCCAGCAGCTCAGAGATTACGACAGGCCACACCGGGGAGCTGTTTTTT
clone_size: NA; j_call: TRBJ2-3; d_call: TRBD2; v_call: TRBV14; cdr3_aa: CASSQAGLAGELTQYF; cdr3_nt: TGTGCCAGCAGCCAAGCAGGACTAGCGGGAGAGCTTACGCAGTATTTT
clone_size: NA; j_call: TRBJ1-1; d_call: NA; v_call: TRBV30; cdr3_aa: CARGGGKLDTEAFF; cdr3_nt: TGTGCCCGGGGGGGAGGCAAGCTTGACACTGAAGCTTTCTTT
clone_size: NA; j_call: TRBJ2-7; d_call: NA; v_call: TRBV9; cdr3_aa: CASSVAPAASYEQYF; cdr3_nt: TGTGCCAGCAGCGTAGCCCCAGCGGCCTCCTACGAGCAGTACTTC
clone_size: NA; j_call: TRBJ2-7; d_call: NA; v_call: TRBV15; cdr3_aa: CATQRASSYEQYF; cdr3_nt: TGTGCCACTCAGAGGGCTAGCAGCTACGAGCAGTACTTC
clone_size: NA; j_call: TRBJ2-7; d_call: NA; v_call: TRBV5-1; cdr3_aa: CASSPLETFSYEQYF; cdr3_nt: TGCGCCAGCAGCCCTTTGGAGACGTTCTCCTACGAGCAGTACTTC
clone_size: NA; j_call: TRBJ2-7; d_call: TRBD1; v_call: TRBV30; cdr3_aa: CAWSVGTGGDEQYF; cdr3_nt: TGTGCCTGGAGTGTGGGGACAGGGGGGGACGAGCAGTACTTC
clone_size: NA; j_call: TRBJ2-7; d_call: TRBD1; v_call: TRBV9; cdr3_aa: CASSADRDNEQYF; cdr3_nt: TGTGCCAGCAGCGCGGACAGGGACAACGAGCAGTACTTC
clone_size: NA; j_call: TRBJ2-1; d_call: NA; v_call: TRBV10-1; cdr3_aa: CASSDDPFNEQFF; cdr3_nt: TGCGCCAGCAGTGATGACCCATTTAATGAGCAGTTCTTC
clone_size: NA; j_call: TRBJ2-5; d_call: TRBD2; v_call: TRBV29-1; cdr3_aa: CSVIEAGGQETQYF; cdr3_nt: TGCAGCGTTATAGAAGCGGGGGGACAAGAGACCCAGTACTTC
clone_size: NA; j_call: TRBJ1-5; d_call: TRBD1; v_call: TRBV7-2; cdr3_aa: CASSPGTGDFNQPQHF; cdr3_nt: TGTGCCAGCAGCCCTGGGACAGGGGATTTCAATCAGCCCCAGCATTTT
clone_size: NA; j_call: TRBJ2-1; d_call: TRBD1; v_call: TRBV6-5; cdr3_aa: CASSWGQGLIDEQFF; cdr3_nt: TGTGCCAGCAGTTGGGGACAGGGTTTAATCGATGAGCAGTTCTTC
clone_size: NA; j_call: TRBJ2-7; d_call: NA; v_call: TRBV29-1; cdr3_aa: CSVAGRMSSYEQYF; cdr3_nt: TGCAGCGTTGCCGGCCGGATGTCATCCTACGAGCAGTACTTC
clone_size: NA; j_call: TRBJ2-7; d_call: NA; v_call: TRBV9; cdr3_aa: CASSVAFSSYEQYF; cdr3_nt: TGTGCCAGCAGCGTAGCTTTCAGCTCCTACGAGCAGTACTTC
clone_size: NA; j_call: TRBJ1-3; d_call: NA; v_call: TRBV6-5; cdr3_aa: CASSPVAVGNTIYF; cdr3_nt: TGTGCCAGCAGTCCCGTGGCGGTAGGAAACACCATATATTTT